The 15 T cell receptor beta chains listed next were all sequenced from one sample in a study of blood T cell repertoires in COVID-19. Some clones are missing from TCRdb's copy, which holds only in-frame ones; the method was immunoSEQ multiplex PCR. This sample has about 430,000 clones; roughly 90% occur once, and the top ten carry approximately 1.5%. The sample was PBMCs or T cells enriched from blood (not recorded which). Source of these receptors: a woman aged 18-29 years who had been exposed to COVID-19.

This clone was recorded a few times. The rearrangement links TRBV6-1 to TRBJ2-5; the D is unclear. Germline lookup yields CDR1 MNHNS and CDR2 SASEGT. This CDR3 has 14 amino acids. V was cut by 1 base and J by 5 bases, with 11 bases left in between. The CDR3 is CASSEGANGETQYF. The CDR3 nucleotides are TGTGCCAGCAGTGAAGGGGCCAATGGGGAGACCCAGTACTTC.

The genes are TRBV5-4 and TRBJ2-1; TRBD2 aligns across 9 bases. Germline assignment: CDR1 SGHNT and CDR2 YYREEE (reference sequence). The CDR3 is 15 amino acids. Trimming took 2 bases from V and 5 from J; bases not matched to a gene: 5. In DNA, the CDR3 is TGTGCCAGCAGCTTCACTAGCGGGCCGGACAATGAGCAGTTCTTC. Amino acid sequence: CASSFTSGPDNEQFF.

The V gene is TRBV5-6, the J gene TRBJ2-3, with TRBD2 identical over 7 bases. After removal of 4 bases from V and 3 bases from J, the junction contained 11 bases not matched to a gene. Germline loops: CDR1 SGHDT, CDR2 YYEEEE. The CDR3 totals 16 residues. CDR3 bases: TGTGCCAGCAGCCAGAAAGCCGGGACTAAAACAGATACGCAGTATTTT. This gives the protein CASSQKAGTKTDTQYF.

The CDR3 is CASSFPPSGQTKGGYTF. Written as DNA, the CDR3 is TGTGCCAGCAGCTTTCCTCCGTCCGGGCAGACTAAGGGTGGCTACACCTTC. The J gene is TRBJ1-2, the V gene TRBV5-5; the D is unclear. This CDR3 has 17 amino acids. Germline V gene data show CDR1 as SGHKS and CDR2 as YYEKEE (reference sequence). Trimming shortened V by 2 bases and J by 7 bases, and 24 bases separated the two germline ends.

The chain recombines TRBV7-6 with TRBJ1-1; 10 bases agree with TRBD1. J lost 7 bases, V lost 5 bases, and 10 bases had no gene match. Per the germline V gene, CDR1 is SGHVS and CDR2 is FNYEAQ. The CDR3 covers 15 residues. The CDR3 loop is CASSLVPGQGNEAFF. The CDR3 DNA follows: TGTGCCAGCAGCCTGGTCCCGGGACAGGGGAATGAAGCTTTCTTT.

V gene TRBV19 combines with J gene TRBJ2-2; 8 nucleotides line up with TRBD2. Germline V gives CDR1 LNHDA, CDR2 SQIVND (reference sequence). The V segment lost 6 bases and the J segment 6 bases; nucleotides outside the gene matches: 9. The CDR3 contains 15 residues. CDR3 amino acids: CASSISGTPPGELFF. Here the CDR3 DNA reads TGTGCCAGTAGCATTAGCGGGACCCCCCCCGGGGAGCTGTTTTTT.

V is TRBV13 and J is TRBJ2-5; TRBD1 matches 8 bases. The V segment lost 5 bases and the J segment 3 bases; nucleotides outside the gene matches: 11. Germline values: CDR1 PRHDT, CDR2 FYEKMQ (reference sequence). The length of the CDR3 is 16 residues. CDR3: CASSNRRTGYEETQYF. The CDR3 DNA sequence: TGTGCCAGCAGCAACCGTCGGACAGGGTACGAAGAGACCCAGTACTTC.

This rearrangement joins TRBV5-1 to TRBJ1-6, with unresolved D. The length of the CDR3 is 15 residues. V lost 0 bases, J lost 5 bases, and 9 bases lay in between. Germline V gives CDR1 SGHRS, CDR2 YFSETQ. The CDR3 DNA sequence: TGCGCCAGCAGCTTGGAGCCACTGGATAATTCACCCCTCCACTTT. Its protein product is CASSLEPLDNSPLHF. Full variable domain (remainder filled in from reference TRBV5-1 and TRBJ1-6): KAGVTQTPRYLIKTRGQQVTLSCSPISGHRSVSWYQQTPGQGLQFLFEYFSETQRNKGNFPGRFSGRQFSNSRSEMNVSTLELGDSALYLCASSLEPLDNSPLHFGNGTRLTVT.

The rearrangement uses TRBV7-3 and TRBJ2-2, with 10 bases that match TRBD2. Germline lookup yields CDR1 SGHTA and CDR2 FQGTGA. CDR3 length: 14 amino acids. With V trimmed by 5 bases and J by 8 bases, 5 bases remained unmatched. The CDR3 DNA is TGTGCCAGCAGCGGGCGGACTAGCGGTGGGGAGCTGTTTTTT. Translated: CASSGRTSGGELFF.

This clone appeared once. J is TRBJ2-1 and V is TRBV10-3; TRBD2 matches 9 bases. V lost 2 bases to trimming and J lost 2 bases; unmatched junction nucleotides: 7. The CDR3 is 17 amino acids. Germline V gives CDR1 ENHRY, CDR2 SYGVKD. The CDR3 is CAISELRTSETYNEQFF. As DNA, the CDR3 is TGTGCCATCAGTGAGCTTAGGACTAGCGAGACCTACAATGAGCAGTTCTTC.

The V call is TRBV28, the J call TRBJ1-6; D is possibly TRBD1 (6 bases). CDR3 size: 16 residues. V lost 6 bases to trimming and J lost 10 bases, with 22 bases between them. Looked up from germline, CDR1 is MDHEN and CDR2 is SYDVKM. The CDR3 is CASSLVQGVQRSPLHF. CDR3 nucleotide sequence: TGTGCCAGCAGCCTCGTACAGGGAGTACAGAGGTCACCCCTCCACTTT.

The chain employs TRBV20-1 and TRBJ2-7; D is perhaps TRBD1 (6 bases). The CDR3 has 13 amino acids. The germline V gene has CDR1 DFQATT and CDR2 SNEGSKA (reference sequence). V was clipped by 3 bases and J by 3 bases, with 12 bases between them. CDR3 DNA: TGCAGTGCTAGTAGACAGGTGGGCTACGAGCAGTACTTC. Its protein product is CSASRQVGYEQYF.

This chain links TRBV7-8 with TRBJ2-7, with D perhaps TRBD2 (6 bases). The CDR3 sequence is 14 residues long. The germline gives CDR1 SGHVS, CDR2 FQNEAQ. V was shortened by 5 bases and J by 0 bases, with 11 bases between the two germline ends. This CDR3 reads CASSTRDSSYEQYF. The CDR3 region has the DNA TGTGCCAGCAGCACCCGGGACTCCTCCTACGAGCAGTACTTC.

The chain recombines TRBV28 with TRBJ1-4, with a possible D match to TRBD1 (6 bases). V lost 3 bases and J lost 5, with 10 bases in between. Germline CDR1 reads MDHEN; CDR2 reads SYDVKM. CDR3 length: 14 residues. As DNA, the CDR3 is TGTGCCAGCAGTTTTTCTCAGGGGAATGAAAAACTGTTTTTT. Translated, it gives CASSFSQGNEKLFF.

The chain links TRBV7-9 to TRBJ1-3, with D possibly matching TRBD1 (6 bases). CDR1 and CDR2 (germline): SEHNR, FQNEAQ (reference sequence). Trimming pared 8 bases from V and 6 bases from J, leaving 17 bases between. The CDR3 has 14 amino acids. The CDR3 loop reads CASVTGTSQNTIYF. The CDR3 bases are TGTGCCAGCGTAACCGGGACATCGCAAAACACCATATATTTT.